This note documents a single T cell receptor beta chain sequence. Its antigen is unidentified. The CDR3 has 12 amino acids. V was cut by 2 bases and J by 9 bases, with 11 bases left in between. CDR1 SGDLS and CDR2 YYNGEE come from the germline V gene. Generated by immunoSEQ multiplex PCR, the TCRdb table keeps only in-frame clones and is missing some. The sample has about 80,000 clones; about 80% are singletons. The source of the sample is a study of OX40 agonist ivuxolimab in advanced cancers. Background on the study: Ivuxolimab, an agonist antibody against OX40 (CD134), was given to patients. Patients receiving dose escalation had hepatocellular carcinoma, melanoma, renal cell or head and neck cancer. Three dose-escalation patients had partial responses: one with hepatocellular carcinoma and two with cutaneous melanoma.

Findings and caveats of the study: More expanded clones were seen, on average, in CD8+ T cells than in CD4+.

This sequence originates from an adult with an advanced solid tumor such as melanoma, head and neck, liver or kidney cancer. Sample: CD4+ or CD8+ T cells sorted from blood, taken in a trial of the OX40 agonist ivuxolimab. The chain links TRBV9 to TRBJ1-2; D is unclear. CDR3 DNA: TGTGCCAGCAGCGTGCAGGACGGCCGCTACACCTTC. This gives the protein CASSVQDGRYTF.